Presented here are 5 T cell receptor beta chains from one specimen sequenced in a study of blood T cell repertoires in COVID-19. Some clones are missing from TCRdb's copy, which holds only in-frame ones; the method was immunoSEQ multiplex PCR. The profile shows about 190,000 clones, about 77% of them singletons. The sample consisted of peripheral blood. Receptor source: a woman older than 75 with active or convalescent COVID-19.

This chain joins TRBV27 and TRBJ2-7; 9 bases are a match to TRBD2. The germline gives CDR1 MNHEY, CDR2 SMNVEV (reference sequence). The CDR3 sequence is 15 residues long. V was clipped by 7 bases and J by 6 bases; unmatched bases: 13. CDR3 in amino acids: CASNPGISGGLEQYF. CDR3 nucleotide sequence: TGTGCCAGCAATCCCGGGATTAGCGGGGGTCTCGAGCAGTACTTC.

The rearrangement uses TRBV5-6 and TRBJ1-2; D might be TRBD1 (6 bases). Trimming cost V 4 bases and J 7 bases, with 17 bases left between them. Germline lookup yields CDR1 SGHDT and CDR2 YYEEEE. CDR3 length: 14 amino acids. Here the CDR3 reads CASSRTPTGSGYTF. CDR3 coding DNA: TGTGCCAGCAGCCGAACTCCTACAGGGAGTGGCTACACCTTC.

CDR3 coding DNA: TGTGCCACCAGCACACGAGGCGAGACCCAGTACTTC. Encoded protein: CATSTRGETQYF. V is TRBV15 and J is TRBJ2-5; D not certain. The V gene's germline CDR1 is LNHNV and CDR2 YYDKDF (reference sequence). V lost 4 bases to trimming and J lost 5 bases, with 8 bases between them. CDR3 size: 12 residues. Complete variable domain (other parts from reference TRBV15 and TRBJ2-5): DAMVIQNPRYQVTQFGKPVTLSCSQTLNHNVMYWYQQKSSQAPKLLFHYYDKDFNNEADTPDNFQSRRPNTSFCFLDIRSPGLGDTAMYLCATSTRGETQYFGPGTRLLVL.

The rearrangement links TRBV10-3 to TRBJ2-3; possibly TRBD2 for D (6 bases). The CDR3 is 12 residues long. Germline lookup yields CDR1 ENHRY and CDR2 SYGVKD. V was pared by 8 bases and J by 0 bases, with 6 bases between. The CDR3 nucleotides read TGTGCCATCGCGGGAAGCACAGATACGCAGTATTTT. It encodes CAIAGSTDTQYF.

This clone was observed a single time. As DNA, the CDR3 is TGTGCCAGCAGATCGGGACAGGGTTGGGCCTCCGAGACCCAGTACTTC. Encoded protein: CASRSGQGWASETQYF. The rearrangement joins TRBV7-2 to TRBJ2-5; 9 bases line up with TRBD1. Germline V CDR1 and CDR2: SGHTA, FQGNSA. The junction had 13 bases not matched to a gene; V was cut back by 6 bases and J by 5 bases. There are 16 residues in the CDR3.